This is a list of T cell receptor beta chains from one sample in a study of blood T cell repertoires in COVID-19. TCRdb's table, derived via immunoSEQ multiplex PCR, lists solely in-frame clones and lacks some. The table shows some 180,000 clones, with 80% to 85% occurring only once. Sequencing used peripheral blood. The receptors shown here come from a woman in her thirties or forties with COVID-19, enrolled during active disease. The CDR3 runs from the conserved cysteine through the conserved F or W. Each record gives: V gene, D gene, J gene, clone size, CDR3 DNA, CDR3 protein. D genes are given only for firm matches. Clone size is not always given. Where it is, it says once, few, many or a class for expanded clones.

V gene: TRBV5-6
D gene: TRBD1
J gene: TRBJ2-1
clone size: -
CDR3 DNA: TGTGCCAGCAGCTTGCCTTCCGGACAGGGGAGGAATGAGCAGTTCTTC
CDR3 protein: CASSLPSGQGRNEQFF

V gene: TRBV9
D gene: -
J gene: TRBJ2-6
clone size: -
CDR3 DNA: TGTGCCAGCAGTCGTAGCATTTCTGGGGCCAACGTCCTGACTTTC
CDR3 protein: CASSRSISGANVLTF

V gene: TRBV19
D gene: TRBD2
J gene: TRBJ2-6
clone size: once
CDR3 DNA: TGTGCCAGTAGCCCTAGCGGGGGGAGCGGGGCCAACGTCCTGACTTTC
CDR3 protein: CASSPSGGSGANVLTF

V gene: TRBV27
D gene: TRBD1
J gene: TRBJ1-1
clone size: -
CDR3 DNA: TGTGCCAGCAGCCCCGGGACAGGGGGCCTGAACACTGAAGCTTTCTTT
CDR3 protein: CASSPGTGGLNTEAFF

V gene: TRBV5-5
D gene: -
J gene: TRBJ1-1
clone size: -
CDR3 DNA: TGTGCCAGCACTGCGGGGGCCCGGTACACTGAAGCTTTCTTT
CDR3 protein: CASTAGARYTEAFF

V gene: TRBV27
D gene: -
J gene: TRBJ1-2
clone size: few
CDR3 DNA: TGTGCCAGCAGTTTACTGCCAGGGGTAGACGGCTACACCTTC
CDR3 protein: CASSLLPGVDGYTF

V gene: TRBV15
D gene: TRBD1
J gene: TRBJ1-2
clone size: -
CDR3 DNA: TGTGCCACCAGCCCTCAGACAGGGGTCAACTATGGCTACACCTTC
CDR3 protein: CATSPQTGVNYGYTF

V gene: TRBV5-4
D gene: TRBD2
J gene: TRBJ2-1
clone size: -
CDR3 DNA: TGTGCCAGCAGCAGTGGGAGGCGGGGGATATCCAATGAGCAGTTCTTC
CDR3 protein: CASSSGRRGISNEQFF

V gene: TRBV5-1
D gene: TRBD2
J gene: TRBJ2-1
clone size: -
CDR3 DNA: TGCGCCAGCAGCTTGGACGGCGGGAGGGCCCTGCGAGAGCAGTTCTTC
CDR3 protein: CASSLDGGRALREQFF

V gene: TRBV9
D gene: -
J gene: TRBJ1-1
clone size: -
CDR3 DNA: TGTGCCAGCAGCGTAGGCGCGACGTCGGGCACTGAAGCTTTCTTT
CDR3 protein: CASSVGATSGTEAFF

V gene: TRBV11-3
D gene: TRBD2
J gene: TRBJ2-2
clone size: once
CDR3 DNA: TGTGCCAGCAGCGATAGCGGGAGGAGGACCGGGGAGCTGTTTTTT
CDR3 protein: CASSDSGRRTGELFF

V gene: TRBV28
D gene: -
J gene: TRBJ2-7
clone size: -
CDR3 DNA: TGTGCCAGCTGTCGTACGGGCTACGAGCAGTACTTC
CDR3 protein: CASCRTGYEQYF

V gene: TRBV2
D gene: -
J gene: TRBJ1-2
clone size: few
CDR3 DNA: TGTGCCAGCAGTTACCAGGGAACGGGCGACTATGGCTACACCTTC
CDR3 protein: CASSYQGTGDYGYTF

V gene: TRBV7-9
D gene: -
J gene: TRBJ2-2
clone size: -
CDR3 DNA: TGTGCCAGCAGCTCCCGACACTACACCGGGGAGCTGTTTTTT
CDR3 protein: CASSSRHYTGELFF

V gene: TRBV18
D gene: TRBD1
J gene: TRBJ2-5
clone size: -
CDR3 DNA: TGTGCCAGCTCACCCTCGTCCGGGACAGGGCAAGAGACCCAGTACTTC
CDR3 protein: CASSPSSGTGQETQYF

V gene: TRBV5-1
D gene: TRBD1
J gene: TRBJ1-4
clone size: -
CDR3 DNA: TGCGCCAGCAGCCTGGGGACAGAAAATGAAAAACTGTTTTTT
CDR3 protein: CASSLGTENEKLFF

V gene: TRBV5-4
D gene: -
J gene: TRBJ1-2
clone size: once
CDR3 DNA: TGTGCCAGCAGCTTCGAGGGAGTGGTCTACGGCTACACCTTC
CDR3 protein: CASSFEGVVYGYTF

V gene: TRBV18
D gene: TRBD1
J gene: TRBJ1-5
clone size: -
CDR3 DNA: TGTGCCAGCTCACTCCGGACAGGGGGAGACTTATATAGCAATCAGCCCCAGCATTTT
CDR3 protein: CASSLRTGGDLYSNQPQHF

V gene: TRBV6-6
D gene: TRBD1
J gene: TRBJ1-1
clone size: -
CDR3 DNA: TGTGCCAGCAGTTACTCGAGGGACAGGGGAGCTTTCTTT
CDR3 protein: CASSYSRDRGAFF

V gene: TRBV5-1
D gene: TRBD1
J gene: TRBJ2-1
clone size: -
CDR3 DNA: TGCGCCAGCAGCTGGACAGGAGATAACAATGAGCAGTTCTTC
CDR3 protein: CASSWTGDNNEQFF

V gene: TRBV6-5
D gene: -
J gene: TRBJ1-3
clone size: -
CDR3 DNA: TGTGCCAGCAGGGCCGGGTATAACACCATATATTTT
CDR3 protein: CASRAGYNTIYF

V gene: TRBV7-2
D gene: -
J gene: TRBJ1-1
clone size: -
CDR3 DNA: TGTGCCAGCAACCGACGGGGTCGGTGGGACACTGAAGCTTTCTTT
CDR3 protein: CASNRRGRWDTEAFF

V gene: TRBV7-7
D gene: TRBD2
J gene: TRBJ2-2
clone size: -
CDR3 DNA: TGTGCTAGCAGCTCGGTCAGCGGGGGTCCCGGGGAGCTGTTTTTT
CDR3 protein: CASSSVSGGPGELFF

V gene: TRBV4-1
D gene: TRBD1
J gene: TRBJ2-7
clone size: -
CDR3 DNA: TGCGCCAGCAGCCAATTCCGGGACAGTCGCTACGAGCAGTACTTC
CDR3 protein: CASSQFRDSRYEQYF

V gene: TRBV18
D gene: TRBD1
J gene: TRBJ2-2
clone size: few
CDR3 DNA: TGTGCCAGCTCACCGGAACCGGGACAGGGGAACACCGGGGAGCTGTTTTTT
CDR3 protein: CASSPEPGQGNTGELFF

V gene: TRBV7-6
D gene: TRBD2
J gene: TRBJ2-3
clone size: -
CDR3 DNA: TGTGCCAGCAGCTTAGGTGCTAGCGGGGGAACAGATACGCAGTATTTT
CDR3 protein: CASSLGASGGTDTQYF

V gene: TRBV7-9
D gene: -
J gene: TRBJ1-4
clone size: -
CDR3 DNA: TGTGCCAGCAGCCCCCTCGAGGGAGGAGAAAAACTGTTTTTT
CDR3 protein: CASSPLEGGEKLFF

V gene: TRBV10-3
D gene: TRBD1
J gene: TRBJ1-5
clone size: -
CDR3 DNA: TGTGCCATCAGGTCGACAGGGGACAATCAGCCCCAGCATTTT
CDR3 protein: CAIRSTGDNQPQHF

V gene: TRBV5-1
D gene: TRBD1
J gene: TRBJ1-2
clone size: -
CDR3 DNA: TGCGCCAGCAGTTCCGCAGGGGGCGACTATGGCTACACCTTC
CDR3 protein: CASSSAGGDYGYTF